This is a list of T cell receptor beta chains from one sample in a study of cytomegalovirus exposure and HLA in healthy donors. Generated by immunoSEQ multiplex PCR, the TCRdb table keeps only in-frame clones and is missing some. The sample carries a few hundred thousand clones, roughly four fifths recorded once. Sample: PBMCs. Source of these receptors: a woman in her sixties or seventies in good health and CMV-seropositive. Both conserved end residues are part of each CDR3. A D gene is named only where the DNA matches it firmly. Rows may omit the clone size; those that give it use once, few, many or a size class.

DNA: TGTGCCAGCAGTGAATTACAGCGCAATCAGCCCCAGCATTTT; CDR3: CASSELQRNQPQHF; D: -; J: TRBJ1-5; V: TRBV2; size: -
DNA: TGTGCCTGGAGTCGGGGACATCGATACTACGAGCAGTACTTC; CDR3: CAWSRGHRYYEQYF; D: -; J: TRBJ2-7; V: TRBV30; size: -
DNA: TGTGCCAGCAGCTTAGTAGAACAGTCCTACGAGCAGTACTTC; CDR3: CASSLVEQSYEQYF; D: -; J: TRBJ2-7; V: TRBV7-6; size: -
DNA: TGTGCCACCAGCAGAGTAGGTCAGGGCTCCTACAATGAGCAGTTCTTC; CDR3: CATSRVGQGSYNEQFF; D: -; J: TRBJ2-1; V: TRBV15; size: -
DNA: TGTGCCAGCAGCTTAGAGAGACAGGGCTACGAGCAGTACTTC; CDR3: CASSLERQGYEQYF; D: TRBD1; J: TRBJ2-7; V: TRBV7-9; size: -
DNA: TGTGCCAGCAGGGGGGAGTACCGGGACAGGGGCAGTGAAAAACTGTTTTTT; CDR3: CASRGEYRDRGSEKLFF; D: TRBD1; J: TRBJ1-4; V: TRBV28; size: -
DNA: TGTGCCAGCAGCCCGGGACAGGGGTCCTACGAGCAGTACTTC; CDR3: CASSPGQGSYEQYF; D: TRBD1; J: TRBJ2-7; V: TRBV5-5; size: few
DNA: TGCGCCAGCAGCCAAGTTTTCACAGGGGCGGGCGGTCAGCCCCAGCATTTT; CDR3: CASSQVFTGAGGQPQHF; D: TRBD1; J: TRBJ1-5; V: TRBV4-1; size: -
DNA: TGTGCCACCAGCAGGGATAGCGGGAGGGAGACCCAGTACTTC; CDR3: CATSRDSGRETQYF; D: TRBD2; J: TRBJ2-5; V: TRBV15; size: -
DNA: TGTGCCAGCAGCGCGGTCGGCGAGCAGTACTTC; CDR3: CASSAVGEQYF; D: -; J: TRBJ2-7; V: TRBV7-2; size: -
DNA: TGTGCCAGTAGTCCAGGACAGGGGCATCAGCCCCAGCATTTT; CDR3: CASSPGQGHQPQHF; D: TRBD1; J: TRBJ1-5; V: TRBV19; size: -
DNA: TGTGCCAGCAGCCTGGGGGGGGGAGGTGTTGGTAACTATGGCTACACCTTC; CDR3: CASSLGGGGVGNYGYTF; D: -; J: TRBJ1-2; V: TRBV28; size: -
DNA: TGTGCCAGCAGCGTAGGGACAGGGACAGATACGCAGTATTTT; CDR3: CASSVGTGTDTQYF; D: TRBD1; J: TRBJ2-3; V: TRBV9; size: -
DNA: TGCGGCGTTGAACCGGCGTGGGGGGAATGGCACAATGAGCAGTTCTTC; CDR3: CGVEPAWGEWHNEQFF; D: -; J: TRBJ2-1; V: TRBV29-1; size: -
DNA: TGCAGCGTTGAGAGAGACAGGGGTTCCGAGCAGTACTTC; CDR3: CSVERDRGSEQYF; D: TRBD1; J: TRBJ2-7; V: TRBV29-1; size: -
DNA: TGCGCCAGCAGCTTGGCCTCCCCGGTTAACACTGAAGCTTTCTTT; CDR3: CASSLASPVNTEAFF; D: -; J: TRBJ1-1; V: TRBV5-4; size: few
DNA: TGTGCCTCCCGGGAAAATCTTGAAGCTTTCTTT; CDR3: CASRENLEAFF; D: -; J: TRBJ1-1; V: TRBV10-3; size: few
DNA: TGTGCCAGCAGGGGACAGATGAACACTGAAGCTTTCTTT; CDR3: CASRGQMNTEAFF; D: TRBD1; J: TRBJ1-1; V: TRBV7-2; size: -
DNA: TGTGCCAGCAGTTTATGGCGGGGTAACAATGAGCAGTTCTTC; CDR3: CASSLWRGNNEQFF; D: -; J: TRBJ2-1; V: TRBV27; size: -
DNA: TGCGCCAGCAGCTCAGTACCTCTAGCGGGAGTAACCTACGAGCAGTACTTC; CDR3: CASSSVPLAGVTYEQYF; D: TRBD2; J: TRBJ2-7; V: TRBV5-1; size: few
DNA: TGCGCCAGCAGCTTCCAGGGGCCCCCGGCAGATACGCAGTATTTT; CDR3: CASSFQGPPADTQYF; D: -; J: TRBJ2-3; V: TRBV5-1; size: -
DNA: TGTGCCAGCAGGGGCGGGAGGATGTTGGGGCACAATGAGCAGTTCTTC; CDR3: CASRGGRMLGHNEQFF; D: TRBD2; J: TRBJ2-1; V: TRBV7-3; size: -
DNA: TGTGCCAGCAGCCAAGATCCCTCGAGCTCCTACAATGAGCAGTTCTTC; CDR3: CASSQDPSSSYNEQFF; D: -; J: TRBJ2-1; V: TRBV4-2; size: -
DNA: TGTGCCAGCAGTCCCCGACACAGCAATCAGCCCCAGCATTTT; CDR3: CASSPRHSNQPQHF; D: -; J: TRBJ1-5; V: TRBV27; size: -
DNA: TGTGCCAGCTCACCAGGCGGGGAGCCTCAGAAGACCCAGTACTTC; CDR3: CASSPGGEPQKTQYF; D: -; J: TRBJ2-5; V: TRBV18; size: -
DNA: TGTGCCAGCAGCTTAATTCGGAAAGGACTAGCAGGGTACGAGCAGTACTTC; CDR3: CASSLIRKGLAGYEQYF; D: TRBD2; J: TRBJ2-7; V: TRBV13; size: -